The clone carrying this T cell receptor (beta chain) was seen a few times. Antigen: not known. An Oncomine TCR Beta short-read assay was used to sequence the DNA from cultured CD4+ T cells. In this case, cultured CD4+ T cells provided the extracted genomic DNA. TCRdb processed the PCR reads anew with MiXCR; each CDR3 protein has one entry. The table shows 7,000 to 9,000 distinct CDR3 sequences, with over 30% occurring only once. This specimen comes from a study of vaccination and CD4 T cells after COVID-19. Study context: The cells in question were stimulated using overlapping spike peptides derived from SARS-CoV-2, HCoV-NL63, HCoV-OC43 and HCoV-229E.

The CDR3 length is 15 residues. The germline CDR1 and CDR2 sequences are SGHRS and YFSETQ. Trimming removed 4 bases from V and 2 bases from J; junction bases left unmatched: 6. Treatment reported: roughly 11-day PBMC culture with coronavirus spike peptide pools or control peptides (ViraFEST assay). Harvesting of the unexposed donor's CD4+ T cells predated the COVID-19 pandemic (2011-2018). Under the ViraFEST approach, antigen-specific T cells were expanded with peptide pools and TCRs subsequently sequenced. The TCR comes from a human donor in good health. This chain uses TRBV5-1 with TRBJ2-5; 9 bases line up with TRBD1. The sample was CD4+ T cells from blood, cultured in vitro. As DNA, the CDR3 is TGCGCCAGCAGCCGAGGACAGGGGAATCAAGAGACCCAGTACTTC. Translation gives CASSRGQGNQETQYF.